The rows below give T cell receptor beta chains drawn from one sample of a study of cytomegalovirus exposure and HLA in healthy donors. Sequenced by immunoSEQ multiplex PCR; TCRdb stores in-frame clones only, minus some. The sample holds 120,000 to 150,000 clones, around three quarters seen once. The specimen sequenced was PBMCs. The receptors stem from a middle-aged man in good health and CMV-seropositive. Each CDR3 is given without its conserved first and last residue. Each record gives: V gene, J gene, CDR3 length, CDR3 protein.

v_call: TRBV7-9
j_call: TRBJ2-1
cdr3_length: 14
cdr3_aa: SSSLIYRGPYNEQF

v_call: TRBV14
j_call: TRBJ1-1
cdr3_length: 13
cdr3_aa: ASSQVPRTNTEAF

v_call: TRBV19
j_call: TRBJ2-1
cdr3_length: 11
cdr3_aa: ASRLPPGDEQF

v_call: TRBV5-6
j_call: TRBJ1-4
cdr3_length: 12
cdr3_aa: ASSATGVEEKLF

v_call: TRBV19
j_call: TRBJ2-5
cdr3_length: 12
cdr3_aa: ASRGLAVQETQY

v_call: TRBV7-7
j_call: TRBJ2-5
cdr3_length: 11
cdr3_aa: ASSLGGQETQY

v_call: TRBV7-2
j_call: TRBJ2-5
cdr3_length: 13
cdr3_aa: ASSARTGFGETQY

v_call: TRBV2
j_call: TRBJ2-5
cdr3_length: 13
cdr3_aa: ASRRQGVSQETQY

v_call: TRBV5-1
j_call: TRBJ2-3
cdr3_length: 15
cdr3_aa: ASSLALPGQGEDTQY

v_call: TRBV5-5
j_call: TRBJ1-4
cdr3_length: 14
cdr3_aa: ASSLQNPGQGQKLF

v_call: TRBV28
j_call: TRBJ2-3
cdr3_length: 11
cdr3_aa: ASSLGDRGPQY

v_call: TRBV5-1
j_call: TRBJ1-4
cdr3_length: 12
cdr3_aa: ATTGGGPNEKLF

v_call: TRBV30
j_call: TRBJ1-1
cdr3_length: 11
cdr3_aa: AWSGHMNTEAF

v_call: TRBV28
j_call: TRBJ1-1
cdr3_length: 13
cdr3_aa: ASSFFSGGITEAF

v_call: TRBV4-2
j_call: .
cdr3_length: 13
cdr3_aa: ASRPGLAGDYEQY

v_call: TRBV5-1
j_call: TRBJ1-4
cdr3_length: 14
cdr3_aa: ASSSGQAATNEKLF

v_call: TRBV9
j_call: TRBJ2-2
cdr3_length: 16
cdr3_aa: ASSVVLGTGSNTGELF

v_call: TRBV21-1
j_call: TRBJ2-7
cdr3_length: 12
cdr3_aa: ASSKARVTYEQY

v_call: TRBV6-1
j_call: TRBJ1-4
cdr3_length: 13
cdr3_aa: ASSANRATNEKLF

v_call: TRBV9
j_call: TRBJ2-7
cdr3_length: 14
cdr3_aa: ASSLWTSGSLYEQY

v_call: TRBV18
j_call: TRBJ2-3
cdr3_length: 10
cdr3_aa: ASSSSTDTQY

v_call: TRBV7-9
j_call: TRBJ2-4
cdr3_length: 9
cdr3_aa: ASSLGLSQY

v_call: TRBV18
j_call: TRBJ2-7
cdr3_length: 17
cdr3_aa: ASSPPGSPGGQGSYEQY

v_call: TRBV9
j_call: TRBJ1-4
cdr3_length: 13
cdr3_aa: ASSVQGTTNEKLF

v_call: TRBV7-8
j_call: TRBJ1-2
cdr3_length: 12
cdr3_aa: ASSQGQGDYGYT

v_call: TRBV6-1
j_call: TRBJ1-1
cdr3_length: 11
cdr3_aa: ASSEALESEAF

v_call: TRBV18
j_call: TRBJ2-3
cdr3_length: 14
cdr3_aa: ASSPPTGGITDTQY

v_call: TRBV19
j_call: TRBJ2-3
cdr3_length: 12
cdr3_aa: ASSRTSRGGPQY

v_call: TRBV5-6
j_call: TRBJ2-7
cdr3_length: 10
cdr3_aa: ASSSTGYEQY

v_call: TRBV7-8
j_call: TRBJ2-3
cdr3_length: 15
cdr3_aa: ASSLDPTGGSTDTQY

v_call: TRBV19
j_call: TRBJ1-1
cdr3_length: 14
cdr3_aa: ASSIPQGTMNTEAF

v_call: TRBV27
j_call: TRBJ2-7
cdr3_length: 15
cdr3_aa: ASSLTQTWTGSHEQY

v_call: TRBV5-4
j_call: TRBJ2-3
cdr3_length: 12
cdr3_aa: ASSQRTGGDTQY

v_call: TRBV6-4
j_call: TRBJ2-3
cdr3_length: 11
cdr3_aa: ASSEVNSGTQY

v_call: TRBV11-2
j_call: TRBJ2-4
cdr3_length: 13
cdr3_aa: ASSLPTSGRPTQY

v_call: TRBV7-2
j_call: TRBJ2-1
cdr3_length: 14
cdr3_aa: ASSLAGGTQYNEQF

v_call: TRBV6-5
j_call: TRBJ2-7
cdr3_length: 13
cdr3_aa: ASSYGTSGEYEQY

v_call: TRBV7-6
j_call: TRBJ1-3
cdr3_length: 13
cdr3_aa: ASSLGSGPGNTIY

v_call: TRBV7-8
j_call: TRBJ1-3
cdr3_length: 12
cdr3_aa: ASQDRTSGNTIY

v_call: TRBV7-9
j_call: TRBJ2-1
cdr3_length: 11
cdr3_aa: ASHSGYLNEQF

v_call: TRBV9
j_call: TRBJ2-1
cdr3_length: 12
cdr3_aa: ASSVVSSYNEQF

v_call: TRBV19
j_call: TRBJ2-7
cdr3_length: 12
cdr3_aa: ASSIGRGSYEQY

v_call: TRBV7-8
j_call: TRBJ1-2
cdr3_length: 11
cdr3_aa: ASSLSGSWGYT

v_call: TRBV27
j_call: TRBJ1-2
cdr3_length: 11
cdr3_aa: ASSFRKNYGYT

v_call: TRBV7-6
j_call: TRBJ1-4
cdr3_length: 14
cdr3_aa: ASSLEVEGANEKLF

v_call: TRBV28
j_call: TRBJ2-7
cdr3_length: 11
cdr3_aa: ASLDRGSYEQY

v_call: TRBV6-6
j_call: TRBJ1-1
cdr3_length: 11
cdr3_aa: ASPGRDSHGAF

v_call: TRBV27
j_call: TRBJ1-4
cdr3_length: 10
cdr3_aa: ASSFTNEKLF

v_call: TRBV7-9
j_call: TRBJ2-2
cdr3_length: 14
cdr3_aa: ASSSLAGEITGELF

v_call: TRBV28
j_call: TRBJ2-3
cdr3_length: 15
cdr3_aa: ASSYPLGLAGPDTQY

v_call: TRBV6-6
j_call: TRBJ1-2
cdr3_length: 13
cdr3_aa: ASSYQMPGTDGYT

v_call: TRBV6-6
j_call: TRBJ2-2
cdr3_length: 14
cdr3_aa: ASNLGVAGITGELF

v_call: TRBV6-5
j_call: TRBJ2-1
cdr3_length: 13
cdr3_aa: ASSPGTGRYNEQF

v_call: TRBV30
j_call: TRBJ2-3
cdr3_length: 15
cdr3_aa: AWNPRTSGSGADTQY

v_call: TRBV7-9
j_call: TRBJ2-3
cdr3_length: 15
cdr3_aa: ASSLRGSGRAADTQY